The clone carrying this TCR beta chain has more than one count but fewer than ten. This CDR3 spans 12 amino acids. CDR1 and CDR2 (germline): SQVTM, ANQGSEA. V dropped 4 bases and J dropped 9 bases, with 15 bases sitting between them. It was RNA transcripts that yielded the amplified TCR beta CDR3 regions. The primer set for the first-round RT-PCR of the TCR CDR3 was HTBI. TCRdb re-analysed the multiplex PCR reads in MiXCR, keeping a single row per CDR3 protein. Found here are roughly 500,000 distinct CDR3 sequences, roughly 45% of them singletons; the top ten hold about 45%. The data derive from a study of T cells in Graves' hyperthyroidism and ophthalmopathy.

The chain couples TRBV29-1 to TRBJ2-5; D is uncertain. The clonotype was recovered from an adult woman with Graves' disease, either hyperthyroidism or ophthalmopathy (not recorded which). The material sequenced was peripheral blood or thyroid tissue (not recorded which). The CDR3 reads CSVVSSGWAQYF. In nucleotides, the CDR3 is TGCAGCGTTGTGTCGTCCGGGTGGGCCCAGTACTTC.